This T cell receptor (beta chain) was identified during a study of a mutant IDH1 vaccine in newly diagnosed glioma. V was trimmed by 8 bases and J by 1 base, leaving 8 bases between them. Germline values: CDR1 MDHEN, CDR2 SYDVKM. This CDR3 is built from 12 residues. TCRdb keeps only in-frame clones here, not all; method: immunoSEQ multiplex PCR. The sample contains fewer than 65,000 clones, around three quarters of which appear only once. This sample's time point: baseline, week 1 (first vaccination visit). As for treatment: pre-vaccination baseline after standard-of-care therapy. The chain is built from TRBV28 and TRBJ1-1; D not certain. This sample comprised PBMCs, obtained from a glioma patient treated with radiotherapy, temozolomide or both. The receptor's source is a woman aged 40 to 50 with glioma. Here the CDR3 reads CASDRQNTEAFF. The CDR3 DNA sequence: TGTGCCAGCGATAGACAGAACACTGAAGCTTTCTTT.